This T cell receptor beta chain comes out of a study of shared clonotypes between healthy human individuals. Overall study results and limits: Some naive CD4 clonotypes, around 5%, turned up in common across a handful of donors.

This clone was counted only a few times. What it binds is not known. The sample carries other DNA sequences with the same CDR3. Only Caucasian adults living in Nashville, Tennessee served as donors. The data were produced by immunoSEQ multiplex PCR, yet TCRdb's version contains in-frame clones alone and is incomplete. The repertoire consists of roughly 2.5 million clones, with just over 90% occurring once and the leading ten covering over 0.12%. Germline V CDR1 and CDR2: MRHNA, SNTAGT. The V end lost 5 bases, the J end lost 1 base, and 8 bases lay between the germline ends. The CDR3 runs to 13 residues.

The TCR comes from a man younger than 35 in good health. This rearrangement joins TRBV6-4 to TRBJ1-1; D ambiguous. What was sequenced was naive CD4+ T cells sorted from blood. Regarding subset: CD45RA+ positively selected. CDR3 residues: CASSSTANTEAFF. The CDR3 DNA is TGTGCCAGCAGTTCCACAGCGAACACTGAAGCTTTCTTT.